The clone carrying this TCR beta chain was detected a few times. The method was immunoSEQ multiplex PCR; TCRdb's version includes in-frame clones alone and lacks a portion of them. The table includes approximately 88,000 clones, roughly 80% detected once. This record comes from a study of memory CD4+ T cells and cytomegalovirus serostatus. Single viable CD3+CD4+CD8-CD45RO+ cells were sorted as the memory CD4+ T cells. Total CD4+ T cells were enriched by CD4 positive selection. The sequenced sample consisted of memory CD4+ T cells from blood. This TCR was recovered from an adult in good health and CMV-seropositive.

The CDR3 spells CASSLLGSGANVLTF. The DNA of the CDR3 is TGTGCCAGCAGCTTGCTGGGCTCTGGGGCCAACGTCCTGACTTTC. The chain links TRBV5-8 to TRBJ2-6; D is undetermined. Germline-derived CDR1 and CDR2 are SGHTS and YDEGEE. The CDR3 sequence is 15 residues long. Trimming removed 1 base from V and 0 bases from J, with 5 bases in between.